This TCR beta chain originates from a study of control samples from healthy donors and cancer patients. Per germline, CDR1 SGHDN and CDR2 FVKESK. The CDR3 contains 15 residues. Trimming shortened V by 4 bases and J by 8 bases, and 17 bases separated the two germline ends. Produced via immunoSEQ multiplex PCR; TCRdb's table is partial and in-frame only. This table holds 70,000 to 95,000 clones, about 89% found once. The chain uses TRBV14 and TRBJ1-4; weak D call: TRBD1 (6 bases). This TCR was recovered from a man in his fifties or sixties in good health. Sequencing was carried out using blood. The CDR3 sequence: CASSRSSGAREKLFF. The CDR3 DNA sequence: TGTGCCAGCAGCCGTTCCTCGGGGGCGCGGGAAAAACTGTTTTTT.